This T cell receptor (beta chain) is drawn from a study of monozygotic twins with inflammatory bowel disease. General study points: Support was lacking for any single strong IBD-associated signal or clonotype.

Samples each yielded cDNA through eight separate reactions. TCRdb reanalyzed the 5' RACE reads, giving one entry per CDR3 protein sequence and no DNA. This listing includes some 170,000 distinct CDR3 sequences. This CDR3 is 15 amino acids long. Per germline, CDR1 SGHVS and CDR2 FNYEAQ. A note on this clonotype: Its antigen is not identified.

The receptor was derived from a human donor with ulcerative colitis or Crohn's disease, or a healthy co-twin of an affected twin (not recorded which). The sample was blood. This chain joins TRBV7-6 and TRBJ2-7; TCRdb proposes TRBD1, but this gene call is untestable without DNA. The CDR3 reads CASSLDARVYNEQYF.